These T cell receptor beta chains were read from a single sample in a study of cytomegalovirus exposure and HLA in healthy donors. This table comes from immunoSEQ multiplex PCR, and its TCRdb copy is limited to in-frame clones, with some not included. The sample includes 240,000 or so clones, approximately 80% of them seen just once. Sample: PBMCs. Receptors originate from a woman aged 55 to 70 in good health and CMV-seropositive. Both conserved end residues are part of each CDR3. A D gene is named only where the DNA matches it firmly. Rows may omit the clone size; those that give it use once, few, many or a size class.

clone size	V gene	J gene	D gene	CDR3 DNA	CDR3 protein
NA	TRBV5-1	TRBJ2-1	TRBD2	TGCGCCAGCAGTTTGACTAGCGGGAGAGGTGATGAGCAGTTCTTC	CASSLTSGRGDEQFF
NA	TRBV27	TRBJ1-1	NA	TGTGCCAGCAGTTACGCCGGGGAGAGGACTGAAGCTTTCTTT	CASSYAGERTEAFF
NA	TRBV9	TRBJ2-1	NA	TGTGCCAGCAGCGTATCCGGTAGCAAGGAGCAGTTCTTC	CASSVSGSKEQFF
NA	TRBV27	TRBJ2-2	TRBD2	TGTGCCAGCAGTTCTCTACTAGCGGGAGGTGCCGGGGAGCTGTTTTTT	CASSSLLAGGAGELFF
NA	TRBV27	TRBJ1-5	TRBD1	TGTGCCAGCAGTTCCCTGACAGGGCGAAATCAGCCCCAGCATTTT	CASSSLTGRNQPQHF
few	TRBV19	TRBJ2-7	NA	TGTGCCAGTAGTATTCAGGGGTCCTACGAGCAGTACTTC	CASSIQGSYEQYF
NA	TRBV7-9	TRBJ2-7	TRBD2	TGTGCCAGCAGCTTAGTCGCGGGAGTGGGGGAGCAGTACTTC	CASSLVAGVGEQYF
NA	TRBV6-5	TRBJ1-4	TRBD1	TGTGCCAGCAGTTGGACAGGGCTCACGACTAATGAAAAACTGTTTTTT	CASSWTGLTTNEKLFF
NA	TRBV27	TRBJ2-7	TRBD2	TGTGCCAGCAGTTTGACTAGCGGGACTTCCTACGAGCAGTACTTC	CASSLTSGTSYEQYF
NA	TRBV7-2	TRBJ2-3	NA	TGTGCCAGCAGCTTAGTGGGGACTAGCACAGATACGCAGTATTTT	CASSLVGTSTDTQYF
NA	TRBV9	TRBJ1-2	NA	TGTGCCAGCAGCGTAGAAGGGGAGGCACGGGGCTACACCTTC	CASSVEGEARGYTF
NA	TRBV6-6	TRBJ1-4	NA	TGTGCCAGCAACGACCGGGGTTCTAATGAAAAACTGTTTTTT	CASNDRGSNEKLFF
NA	TRBV5-1	TRBJ2-3	NA	TGCGCCAGCAGCCCCACTGCGGATACGCAGTATTTT	CASSPTADTQYF
NA	TRBV18	TRBJ2-7	NA	TGTGCCAGCTCACCTTTACTTGAAAAAGAGCAGTACTTC	CASSPLLEKEQYF
NA	TRBV30	TRBJ2-4	NA	TGTGCCGTGGAGGGAGCCCAAAACATTCAGTACTTC	CAVEGAQNIQYF
NA	TRBV6-5	TRBJ2-5	TRBD2	TGTGCCAGCAGTTCGTTAACGGGAGGGCCTTCGAGGACCCAGTACTTC	CASSSLTGGPSRTQYF
NA	TRBV10-3	TRBJ2-7	TRBD1	TGTGCCATCAGGAGGGACAGGGTCGGTACCTACGAGCAGTACTTC	CAIRRDRVGTYEQYF
few	TRBV4-2	TRBJ1-5	TRBD1	TGTGCCAGCAGCCAACGGACAGGGGTCAATCAGCCCCAGCATTTT	CASSQRTGVNQPQHF
NA	TRBV27	TRBJ2-1	NA	TGTGCCAGCCCGTACCGGGACTCTCTTTGCGAGCAGTTCTTC	CASPYRDSLCEQFF